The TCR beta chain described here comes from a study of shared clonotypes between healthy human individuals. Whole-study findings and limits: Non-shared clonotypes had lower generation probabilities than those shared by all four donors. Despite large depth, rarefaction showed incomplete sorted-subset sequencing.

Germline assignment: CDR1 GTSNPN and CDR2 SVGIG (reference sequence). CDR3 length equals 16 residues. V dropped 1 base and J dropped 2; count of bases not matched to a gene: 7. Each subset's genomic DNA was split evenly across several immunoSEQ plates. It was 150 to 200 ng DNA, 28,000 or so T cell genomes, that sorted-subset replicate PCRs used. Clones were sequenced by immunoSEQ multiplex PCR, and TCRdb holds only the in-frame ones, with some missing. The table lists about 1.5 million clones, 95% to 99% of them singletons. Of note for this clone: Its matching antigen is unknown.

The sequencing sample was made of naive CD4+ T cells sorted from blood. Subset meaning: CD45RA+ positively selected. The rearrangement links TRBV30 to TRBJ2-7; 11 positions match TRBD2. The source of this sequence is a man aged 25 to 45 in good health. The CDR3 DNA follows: TGTGCCTGGAGTGCCGTGATAGCGGGAGGGCCCTACGAGCAGTACTTC. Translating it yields CAWSAVIAGGPYEQYF. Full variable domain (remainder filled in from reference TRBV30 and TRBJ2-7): SQTIHQWPATLVQPVGSPLSLECTVEGTSNPNLYWYRQAAGRGLQLLFYSVGIGQISSEVPQNLSASRPQDRQFILSSKKLLLSDSGFYLCAWSAVIAGGPYEQYFGPGTRLTVT.